These 9 T cell receptor beta chains originate from one sample sequenced in a study of blood T cell repertoires in COVID-19. Assay: immunoSEQ multiplex PCR; the TCRdb copy retains only in-frame clones and omits some. The table includes 70,000 to 85,000 clones, almost 85% detected once. The source material was peripheral blood. These receptor sequences come from a man aged 80 or over with acute or convalescent COVID-19.

This clone was picked up one time. The CDR3 region is CASSLGQANYGYTF. The DNA of the CDR3 is TGTGCCAGCAGCTTAGGACAGGCTAACTATGGCTACACCTTC. The chain has TRBV7-6 and TRBJ1-2; a weak D match, TRBD1 (6 bases). The CDR3 is 14 residues long. Trimming left V 1 base short and J 0 bases short, with 6 bases between. Germline V gene data show CDR1 as SGHVS and CDR2 as FNYEAQ.

The chain has TRBV7-9 and TRBJ2-7, with 7 bases that match TRBD2. This CDR3 has 16 residues. Per the germline V gene, CDR1 is SEHNR and CDR2 is FQNEAQ (reference sequence). The trim removed 3 bases at V and 3 bases at J, leaving 11 bases unmatched. CDR3 bases: TGTGCCAGCAGCTTGGTTGTCGGGGGGTCAAGCTACGAGCAGTACTTC. This gives the protein CASSLVVGGSSYEQYF.

This rearrangement joins TRBV3-1 (or the pseudogene TRBV3-2) to TRBJ1-5; TRBD1 aligns across 8 bases. This CDR3 contains 17 residues. Germline V lookup: CDR1 LGHDT, CDR2 YNNKEL (reference sequence). The V gene end was trimmed by 1 base and the J gene end by 0 bases; junction bases not matched to a gene: 5. As DNA, the CDR3 is TGTGCCAGCAGCCAAGGGTCAGGGGGCGGTAGCAATCAGCCCCAGCATTTT. Translated, it gives CASSQGSGGGSNQPQHF.

V gene TRBV7-2 combines with J gene TRBJ1-2; TRBD1 agrees at 9 bases. The germline V gene has CDR1 SGHTA and CDR2 FQGNSA. With 5 bases clipped from V and 8 bases from J, the junction kept 12 bases outside the gene matches. The CDR3 loop spans 15 amino acids. The CDR3 sequence: CASSPLLQGAGGYTF. CDR3 nucleotides: TGTGCCAGCAGCCCCCTTCTACAGGGGGCAGGGGGCTACACCTTC.

The chain carries TRBV19 and TRBJ2-1; 7 nucleotides line up with TRBD2. Germline-derived CDR1 and CDR2 are LNHDA and SQIVND (reference sequence). V gave up 3 bases and J gave up 5 bases; unmatched junction bases: 7. The CDR3 length is 15 residues. CDR3 DNA: TGTGCCAGTAGTATTAGTTCTAGCGGTAACAATGAGCAGTTCTTC. It is translated as CASSISSSGNNEQFF.

The rearrangement links TRBV15 to TRBJ2-3, with D possibly TRBD2 on 6 matching bases. CDR3 length: 16 amino acids. The germline V gene has CDR1 LNHNV and CDR2 YYDKDF (reference sequence). Deletions cut 5 bases from V and 5 bases from J, with 20 bases between. CDR3 sequence (DNA): TGTGCCACCAGCGGGTCACTAGCACAGATACAAGATACGCAGTATTTT. This translates into CATSGSLAQIQDTQYF. The variable domain in full, with the rest retrieved from reference TRBV15 and TRBJ2-3, is DAMVIQNPRYQVTQFGKPVTLSCSQTLNHNVMYWYQQKSSQAPKLLFHYYDKDFNNEADTPDNFQSRRPNTSFCFLDIRSPGLGDTAMYLCATSGSLAQIQDTQYFGPGTRLTVL.

This clone has only one observation. The chain employs TRBV5-1 and TRBJ1-1; 9 positions match TRBD1. Trimming cost V 4 bases and J 8 bases; bases outside gene matches: 12. This CDR3 contains 15 residues. CDR1 is SGHRS and CDR2 is YFSETQ in the germline V gene. The CDR3 DNA sequence: TGCGCCAGCAGCCTAAGTCCCGGGACAGGGTTCGAAGCTTTCTTT. Translating it yields CASSLSPGTGFEAFF.

This clone was seen only a few times. The rearrangement uses TRBV11-3 and TRBJ2-7, with TRBD1 as a possible D gene (6 bases). Trimming removed 4 bases from V and 0 bases from J, with 13 bases in between. Germline CDR1 and CDR2: SGHNT and YENEEA. The CDR3 sequence is 15 residues long. Here the CDR3 reads CASSYGTTSSYEQYF. CDR3 bases: TGTGCCAGCAGCTACGGGACAACCAGCTCCTACGAGCAGTACTTC.

The rearrangement joins TRBV5-4 to TRBJ2-3, with 8 positions matching TRBD2. Trimming cost V 0 bases and J 0 bases; bases outside gene matches: 6. Germline V lookup: CDR1 SGHNT, CDR2 YYREEE (reference sequence). CDR3 length equals 17 residues. DNA for the CDR3: TGTGCCAGCAGCTTGGCCGGTGGCGGGGGGAGCACAGATACGCAGTATTTT. This encodes CASSLAGGGGSTDTQYF.